This TCR beta chain was recorded in a study of graft-versus-host responses after intestinal transplantation (dated by TCRdb to the early 2020s). Looking at the study overall: Multivisceral, liver-intestinal, or isolated intestinal transplants were received by the recipients. All recipients received anti-thymocyte globulin induction followed by maintenance tacrolimus and steroids for approximately 3 years. Instead of going to the commercial service, samples from a few later patients were sequenced in-house on an Illumina MiSeq and processed with MiXCR. A cohort of 24 intestinal transplant recipients, including one retransplant, was enrolled, and 3 patients lacking pretransplant specimens were excluded. Alloreactive clones were identified by sequencing pre-transplant mixed lymphocyte reaction products and comparing these products with unstimulated pre-transplant donor and recipient T cells. Donor T cell macrochimerism was defined as a peak of at least 4% donor T cells among recipient peripheral blood mononuclear cells. Bulk TCR-beta CDR3 sequencing was used to track graft-versus-host and host-versus-graft alloreactive T cell clones in the graft, circulation and bone marrow after intestinal transplantation. Broad study findings and their caveats: GvH clones turned up in recipient bone marrow, with some appearing earlier in ileal mucosa or blood, a pattern consistent with an intestinal mucosal origin. Early after transplant, peak levels of circulating GvH clones were found to be associated with declines in HvG clones. The conclusions were limited by the relatively low number and heterogeneity of the intestinal transplant patients. In the allografts of patients with donor T cell macrochimerism, GvH to HvG T cell clonal ratios were high.

In the first month after transplant, blood samples were collected up to 4 times, and after that at least monthly when available. Libraries were constructed by the immunoSEQ multiplex PCR assay. For most patients, genomic DNA was subjected to high-throughput TCR-beta CDR3 sequencing by Adaptive Biotechnologies. Per the source publication's procedure: Adaptive's ImmunoSEQ software was the source of the TCR sequencing data for over 15 patients, while a few other patients were processed with MiXCR and VDJtools. CDR3 nucleotide sequences shared by donor and recipient were removed because the origin of these sequences could not be assigned. To be classed as alloreactive, a clone needed at least 2-fold expansion over unstimulated cells and a minimum CFSE-low frequency of 0.002% (template counts) or 0.001% (read counts). Mappable clones were those detected in sequenced pre-transplant spleen, lymph node, or MLR CFSE-low populations of the donor or recipient. Cumulative frequency of alloreactive clones was calculated as a percentage of all sequences weighted by copy number. In TCRdb, the immuneACCESS table is reduced to in-frame sequences with V and J assigned. These tables do not hold every clone; where another copy was compared, an unresolved V gene accounts for under half, and the others remain unexplained. V and J calls and clone size come straight from that table; D and trimming were deduced from the DNA. The table for this sample lists 9,500 to 15,000 clones; more than 85% of them were counted only once. The leading ten clones occupy around 20% of the sample.

Worth noting for this clone: Its antigen is still unknown. No base quality values were provided; no much bigger clone lies one nucleotide off.

Spanning cysteine to phenylalanine, the CDR3 consists of 19 amino acids. Only the CDR3 region is kept as DNA, spanning 57 bases read in frame from base 1. Deletion took 4 bases off V and 1 base off J, with a span of 25 bases between the germline ends. Via the germline V gene (reference sequence), CDR1 is LNHDA and CDR2 SQIVND. The sequence was collected from a human patient who received an intestinal transplant, so some T cells may come from the graft donor. The input for sequencing was PBMCs, taken around 3.5 months after intestinal transplant. The chain was built from TRBV19 and TRBJ2-5; a tentative D match to TRBD1 spans 6 bases. This receptor carries the CDR3 CASSTPHPRGDSIQETQYF. The DNA reads TGTGCCAGTAGTACCCCTCACCCCAGGGGCGATTCGATCCAAGAGACCCAGTACTTC.